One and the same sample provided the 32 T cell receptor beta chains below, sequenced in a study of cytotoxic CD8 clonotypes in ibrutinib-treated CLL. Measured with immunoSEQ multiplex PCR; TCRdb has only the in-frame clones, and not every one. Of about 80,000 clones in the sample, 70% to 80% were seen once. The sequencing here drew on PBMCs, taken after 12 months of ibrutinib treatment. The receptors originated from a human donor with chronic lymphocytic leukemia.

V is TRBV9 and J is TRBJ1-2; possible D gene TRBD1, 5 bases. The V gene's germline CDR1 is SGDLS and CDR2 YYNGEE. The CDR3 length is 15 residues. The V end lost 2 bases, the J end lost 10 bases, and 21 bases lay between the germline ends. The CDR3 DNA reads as TGTGCCAGCAGCGTGGCCGGCGGGGCCTTGGGGGACTACACCTTC. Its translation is CASSVAGGALGDYTF. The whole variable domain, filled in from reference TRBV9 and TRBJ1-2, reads DSGVTQTPKHLITATGQRVTLRCSPRSGDLSVYWYQQSLDQGLQFLIQYYNGEERAKGNILERFSAQQFPDLHSELNLSSLELGDSALYFCASSVAGGALGDYTFGSGTRLTVV.

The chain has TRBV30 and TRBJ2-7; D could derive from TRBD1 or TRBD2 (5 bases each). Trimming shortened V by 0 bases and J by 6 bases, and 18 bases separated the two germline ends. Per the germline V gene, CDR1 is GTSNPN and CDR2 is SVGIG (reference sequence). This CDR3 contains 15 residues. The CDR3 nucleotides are TGTGCCTGGAGTGTACGGGGCCGTGGGGCCCGCGAGCAGTACTTC. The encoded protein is CAWSVRGRGAREQYF.

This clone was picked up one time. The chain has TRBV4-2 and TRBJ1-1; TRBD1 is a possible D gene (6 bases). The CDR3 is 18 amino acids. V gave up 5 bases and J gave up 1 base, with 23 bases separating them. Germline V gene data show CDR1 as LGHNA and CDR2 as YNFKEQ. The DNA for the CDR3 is TGTGCCAGCAGCGTAGGATGGGGGGCCGAACGGGCGAACACTGAAGCTTTCTTT. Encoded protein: CASSVGWGAERANTEAFF.

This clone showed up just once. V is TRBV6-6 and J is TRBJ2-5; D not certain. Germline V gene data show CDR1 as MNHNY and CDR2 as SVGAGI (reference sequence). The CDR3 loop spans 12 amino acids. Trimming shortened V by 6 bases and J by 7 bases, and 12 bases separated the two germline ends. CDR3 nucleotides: TGTGCCAGCAGCAAAGACTGGGGGACCCAGTACTTC. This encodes CASSKDWGTQYF.

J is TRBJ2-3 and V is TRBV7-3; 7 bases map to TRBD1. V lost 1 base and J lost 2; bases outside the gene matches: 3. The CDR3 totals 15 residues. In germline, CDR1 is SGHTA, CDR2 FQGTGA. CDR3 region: CASSLRGQTTDTQYF. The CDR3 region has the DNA TGTGCCAGCAGCTTAAGGGGACAGACCACAGATACGCAGTATTTT.

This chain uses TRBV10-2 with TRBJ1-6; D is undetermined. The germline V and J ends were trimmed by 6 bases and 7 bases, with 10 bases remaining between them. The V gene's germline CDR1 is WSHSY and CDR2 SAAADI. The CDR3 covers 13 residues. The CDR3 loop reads CASRGPVNSPLHF. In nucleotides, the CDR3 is TGCGCCAGCAGAGGGCCCGTGAATTCACCCCTCCACTTT.

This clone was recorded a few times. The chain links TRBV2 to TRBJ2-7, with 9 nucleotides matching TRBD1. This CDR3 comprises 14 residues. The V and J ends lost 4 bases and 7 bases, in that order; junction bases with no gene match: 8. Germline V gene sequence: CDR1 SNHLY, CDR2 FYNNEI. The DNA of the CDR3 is TGTGCCAGCAGTGTCACAGGGGGCTTTGGAGAGCAGTACTTC. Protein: CASSVTGGFGEQYF.

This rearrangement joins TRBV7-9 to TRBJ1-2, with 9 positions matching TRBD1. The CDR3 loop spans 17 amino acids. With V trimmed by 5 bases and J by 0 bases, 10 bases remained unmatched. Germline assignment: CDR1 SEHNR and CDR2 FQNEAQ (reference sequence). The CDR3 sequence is CASSPGLDRGANYGYTF. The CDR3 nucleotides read TGTGCCAGCAGCCCCGGCCTGGACAGGGGCGCTAACTATGGCTACACCTTC.

The DNA of the CDR3 is TGTGCCAGCTCGCCCACAGGGATGGCCAAAAACATTCAGTACTTC. Its translation is CASSPTGMAKNIQYF. J is TRBJ2-4 and V is TRBV18; perhaps TRBD1 as D (6 bases). The CDR3 consists of 15 residues. Germline CDR1 KGHSH, CDR2 LQKENI. Trimming removed 6 bases from V and 1 base from J, with 13 bases in between.

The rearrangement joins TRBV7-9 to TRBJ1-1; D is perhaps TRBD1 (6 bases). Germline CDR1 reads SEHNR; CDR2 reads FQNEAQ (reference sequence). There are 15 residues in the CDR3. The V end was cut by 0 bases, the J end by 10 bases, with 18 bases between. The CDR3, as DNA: TGTGCCAGCAGCTTAGCGGACGGGGGGCCTCGGGGAGCTTTCTTT. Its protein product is CASSLADGGPRGAFF.

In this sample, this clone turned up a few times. The CDR3 DNA follows: TGTGCCAGCAGTTTAGCCCTAGCCCACCCCACCTACGAGCAGTACTTC. It specifies CASSLALAHPTYEQYF. The J gene is TRBJ2-7, the V gene TRBV28, with D possibly being TRBD2 (5 bases). The CDR3 extends over 16 amino acids. The ends were cut back, 2 bases at V and 2 bases at J, with 16 bases in the middle. Germline V gene data show CDR1 as MDHEN and CDR2 as SYDVKM. Full variable domain (remainder filled in from reference TRBV28 and TRBJ2-7): DVKVTQSSRYLVKRTGEKVFLECVQDMDHENMFWYRQDPGLGLRLIYFSYDVKMKEKGDIPEGYSVSREKKERFSLILESASTNQTSMYLCASSLALAHPTYEQYFGPGTRLTVT.

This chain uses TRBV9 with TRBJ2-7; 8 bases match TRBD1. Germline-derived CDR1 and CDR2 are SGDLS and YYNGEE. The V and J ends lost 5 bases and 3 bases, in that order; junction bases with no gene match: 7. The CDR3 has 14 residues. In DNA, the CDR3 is TGTGCCAGCAGTCCGGACAGGGCCCACTACGAGCAGTACTTC. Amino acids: CASSPDRAHYEQYF.

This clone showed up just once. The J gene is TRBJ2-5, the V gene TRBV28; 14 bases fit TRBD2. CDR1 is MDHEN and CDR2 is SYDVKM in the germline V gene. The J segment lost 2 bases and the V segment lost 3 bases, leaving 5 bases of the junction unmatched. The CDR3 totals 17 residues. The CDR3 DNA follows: TGTGCCAGCAGTTTGGGGACTAGCGGGGGCCAACAAGAGACCCAGTACTTC. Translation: CASSLGTSGGQQETQYF. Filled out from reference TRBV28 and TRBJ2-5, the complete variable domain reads DVKVTQSSRYLVKRTGEKVFLECVQDMDHENMFWYRQDPGLGLRLIYFSYDVKMKEKGDIPEGYSVSREKKERFSLILESASTNQTSMYLCASSLGTSGGQQETQYFGPGTRLLVL.

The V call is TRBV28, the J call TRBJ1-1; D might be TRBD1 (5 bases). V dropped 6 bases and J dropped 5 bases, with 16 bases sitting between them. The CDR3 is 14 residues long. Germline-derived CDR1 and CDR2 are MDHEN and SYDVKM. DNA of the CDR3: TGTGCCAGCAGCCCGGCGGGCAGGGCGACTGAAGCTTTCTTT. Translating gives CASSPAGRATEAFF.

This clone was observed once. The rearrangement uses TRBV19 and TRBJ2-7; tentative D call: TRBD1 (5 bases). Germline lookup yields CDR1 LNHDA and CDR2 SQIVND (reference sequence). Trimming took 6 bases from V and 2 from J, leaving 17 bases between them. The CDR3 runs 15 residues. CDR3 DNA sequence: TGTGCCAGTAGCGCCTCCGCAGGGTCGCCCTACGAGCAGTACTTC. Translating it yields CASSASAGSPYEQYF. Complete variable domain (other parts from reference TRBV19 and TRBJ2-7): DGGITQSPKYLFRKEGQNVTLSCEQNLNHDAMYWYRQDPGQGLRLIYYSQIVNDFQKGDIAEGYSVSREKKESFPLTVTSAQKNPTAFYLCASSASAGSPYEQYFGPGTRLTVT.

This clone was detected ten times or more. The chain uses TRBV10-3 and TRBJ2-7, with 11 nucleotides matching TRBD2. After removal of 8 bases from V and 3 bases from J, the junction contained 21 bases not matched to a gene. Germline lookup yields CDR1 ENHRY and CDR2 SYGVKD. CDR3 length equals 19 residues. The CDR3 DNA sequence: TGTGCCATCGTGTGCCCCCCCACTAGCGGGAGTTTGGTTTGCTACGAGCAGTACTTC. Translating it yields CAIVCPPTSGSLVCYEQYF.

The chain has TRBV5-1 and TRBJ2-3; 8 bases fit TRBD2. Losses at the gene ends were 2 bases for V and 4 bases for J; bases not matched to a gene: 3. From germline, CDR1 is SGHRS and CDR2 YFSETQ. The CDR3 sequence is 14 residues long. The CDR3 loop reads CASSLGLAADTQYF. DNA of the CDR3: TGCGCCAGCAGCTTAGGACTAGCCGCAGATACGCAGTATTTT.

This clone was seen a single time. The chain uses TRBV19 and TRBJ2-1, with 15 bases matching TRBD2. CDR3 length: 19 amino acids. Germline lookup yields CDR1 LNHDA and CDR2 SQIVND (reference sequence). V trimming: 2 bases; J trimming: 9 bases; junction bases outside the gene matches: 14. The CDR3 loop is CASSIPPGLAGGRLGEQFF. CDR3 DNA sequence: TGTGCCAGTAGTATACCCCCGGGACTAGCGGGGGGCCGGTTGGGTGAGCAGTTCTTC. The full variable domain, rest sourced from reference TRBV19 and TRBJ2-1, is DGGITQSPKYLFRKEGQNVTLSCEQNLNHDAMYWYRQDPGQGLRLIYYSQIVNDFQKGDIAEGYSVSREKKESFPLTVTSAQKNPTAFYLCASSIPPGLAGGRLGEQFFGPGTRLTVL.

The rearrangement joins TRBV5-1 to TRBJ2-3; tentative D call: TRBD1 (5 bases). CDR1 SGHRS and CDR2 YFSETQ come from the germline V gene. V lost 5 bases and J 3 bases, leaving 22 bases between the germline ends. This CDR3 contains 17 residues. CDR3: CASSPRPAGSSTDTQYF. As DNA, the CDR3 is TGCGCCAGCAGTCCTAGGCCCGCAGGGTCAAGTACAGATACGCAGTATTTT.

CDR3 DNA: TGTGCCACTCGTCGGGACACAGGGGACACCGGGGAGCTGTTTTTT. Translation: CATRRDTGDTGELFF. The chain has TRBV6-6 and TRBJ2-2, with TRBD1 matching over 7 bases. Per germline, CDR1 MNHNY and CDR2 SVGAGI (reference sequence). With V trimmed by 10 bases and J by 3 bases, 11 bases remained unmatched. The CDR3 is made up of 15 amino acids.

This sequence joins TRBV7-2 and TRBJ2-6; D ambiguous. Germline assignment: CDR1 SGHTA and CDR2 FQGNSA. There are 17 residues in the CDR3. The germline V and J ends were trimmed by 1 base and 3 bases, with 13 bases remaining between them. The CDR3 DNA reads TGTGCCAGCAGCTTAGGGGCAGTCGGCTATGGGGCCAACGTCCTGACTTTC. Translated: CASSLGAVGYGANVLTF.

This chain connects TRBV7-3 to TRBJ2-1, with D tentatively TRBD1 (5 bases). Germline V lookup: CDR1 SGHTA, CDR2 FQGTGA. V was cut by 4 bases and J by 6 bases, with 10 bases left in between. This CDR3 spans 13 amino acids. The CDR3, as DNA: TGTGCCAGCAGCTACGTAACAGGCAATGAGCAGTTCTTC. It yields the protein CASSYVTGNEQFF.

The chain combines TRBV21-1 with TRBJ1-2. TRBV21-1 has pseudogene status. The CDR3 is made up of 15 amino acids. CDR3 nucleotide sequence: TGTGCCAGGTCGGCAGGGAGGGAGGAGAACTATGGCTACACCTTC. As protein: CARSAGREENYGYTF.

The CDR3 protein is CASSPTGEGELFF. The CDR3 DNA sequence: TGCGCCAGCAGCCCCACTGGGGAAGGGGAGCTGTTTTTT. The chain combines TRBV5-1 with TRBJ2-2; D is ambiguous. V was clipped by 4 bases and J by 8 bases, with 12 bases between them. From germline, CDR1 is SGHRS and CDR2 YFSETQ. The CDR3 runs to 13 residues. The full variable domain, in which reference TRBV5-1 and TRBJ2-2 provide the parts outside the CDR3, is KAGVTQTPRYLIKTRGQQVTLSCSPISGHRSVSWYQQTPGQGLQFLFEYFSETQRNKGNFPGRFSGRQFSNSRSEMNVSTLELGDSALYLCASSPTGEGELFFGEGSRLTVL.

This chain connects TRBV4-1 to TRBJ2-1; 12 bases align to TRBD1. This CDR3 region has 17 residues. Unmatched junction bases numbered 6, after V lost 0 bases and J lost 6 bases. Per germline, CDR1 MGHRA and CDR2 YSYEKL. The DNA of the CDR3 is TGCGCCAGCAGCCAAGATTGGGGGACAGGGGGCCGCAATGAGCAGTTCTTC. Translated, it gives CASSQDWGTGGRNEQFF.

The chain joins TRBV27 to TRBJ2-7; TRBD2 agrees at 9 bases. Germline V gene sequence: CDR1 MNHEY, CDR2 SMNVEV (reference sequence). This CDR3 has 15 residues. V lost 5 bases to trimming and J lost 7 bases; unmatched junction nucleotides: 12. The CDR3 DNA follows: TGTGCCAGCAGTGGGCCTAGCGGGGTCAGGGGGGAGCAGTACTTC. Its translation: CASSGPSGVRGEQYF.

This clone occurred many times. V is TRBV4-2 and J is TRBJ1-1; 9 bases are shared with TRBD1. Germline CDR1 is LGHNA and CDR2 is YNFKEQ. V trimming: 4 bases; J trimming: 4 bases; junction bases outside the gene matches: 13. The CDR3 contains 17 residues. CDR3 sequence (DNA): TGTGCCAGCAGCCGCACCCCACAACAGGGGGCTGGCACTGAAGCTTTCTTT. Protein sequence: CASSRTPQQGAGTEAFF.

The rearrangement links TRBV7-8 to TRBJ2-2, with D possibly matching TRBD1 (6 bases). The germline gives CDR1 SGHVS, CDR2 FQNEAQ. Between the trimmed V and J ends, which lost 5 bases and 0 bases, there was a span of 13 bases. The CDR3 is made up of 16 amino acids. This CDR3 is CASSTPGQTNTGELFF. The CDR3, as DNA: TGTGCCAGCAGCACCCCCGGACAGACGAACACCGGGGAGCTGTTTTTT.

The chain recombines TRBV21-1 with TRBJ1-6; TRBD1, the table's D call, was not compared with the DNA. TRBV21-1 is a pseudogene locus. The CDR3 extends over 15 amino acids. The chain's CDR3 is CASSKGRDRRSPLHF. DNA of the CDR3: TGTGCCAGCAGCAAGGGTCGGGACAGGAGATCACCCCTCCACTTT.

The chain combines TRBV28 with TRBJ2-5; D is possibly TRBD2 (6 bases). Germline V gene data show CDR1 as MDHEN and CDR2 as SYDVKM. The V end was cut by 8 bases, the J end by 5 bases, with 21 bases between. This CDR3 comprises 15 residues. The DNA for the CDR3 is TGTGCCAGCTTTGTTGGGGGGAGAGGGGCGGAGACCCAGTACTTC. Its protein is CASFVGGRGAETQYF.

The CDR3 nucleotides read TGCGCCAGCAGCTTGGTACTAGCGGGAGTTAATGAGCAGTTCTTC. Translating it yields CASSLVLAGVNEQFF. The V call is TRBV5-1, the J call TRBJ2-1; 11 positions match TRBD2. With V trimmed by 0 bases and J by 7 bases, 3 bases remained unmatched. The CDR3 loop spans 15 amino acids. CDR1 and CDR2 (germline): SGHRS, YFSETQ.

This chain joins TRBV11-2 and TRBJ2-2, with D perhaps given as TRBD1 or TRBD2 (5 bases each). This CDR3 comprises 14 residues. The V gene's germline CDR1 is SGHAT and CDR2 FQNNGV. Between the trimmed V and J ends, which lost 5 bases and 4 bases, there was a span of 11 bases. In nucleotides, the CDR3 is TGTGCCAGCAGCCCCGGGGCCCTCACCGGGGAGCTGTTTTTT. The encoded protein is CASSPGALTGELFF. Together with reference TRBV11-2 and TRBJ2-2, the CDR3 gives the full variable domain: EAGVAQSPRYKIIEKRQSVAFWCNPISGHATLYWYQQILGQGPKLLIQFQNNGVVDDSQLPKDRFSAERLKGVDSTLKIQPAKLEDSAVYLCASSPGALTGELFFGEGSRLTVL.